One and the same sample provided the 26 T cell receptor beta chains below, sequenced in a study of blood T cell repertoires in COVID-19. Method: immunoSEQ multiplex PCR; TCRdb's copy keeps in-frame clones and lacks some. The sample carries 350,000 to 550,000 clones, approximately 92% recorded once. Sequencing was carried out using PBMCs or T cells enriched from blood (not recorded which). All receptors come from a man aged 25-45 years who had recovered from COVID-19.

The chain employs TRBV18 and TRBJ2-7; TRBD2 matches 7 bases. V lost 3 bases, J lost 6 bases, and 2 bases stayed unmatched. There are 12 residues in the CDR3. CDR1 KGHSH and CDR2 LQKENI come from the germline V gene. CDR3 residues: CASSPGGTEQYF. The CDR3 DNA reads as TGTGCCAGCTCACCGGGAGGGACCGAGCAGTACTTC.

This rearrangement joins TRBV15 to TRBJ2-1, with a tentative D call TRBD2 (6 bases). Germline V CDR1 and CDR2: LNHNV, YYDKDF (reference sequence). Deletions cut 0 bases from V and 9 bases from J, with 15 bases between. The CDR3 length is 15 residues. The CDR3 loop is CATSRDRLTGSEQFF. DNA for the CDR3: TGTGCCACCAGCAGAGATAGACTCACCGGGAGTGAGCAGTTCTTC.

This clone turned up a few times. The rearrangement uses TRBV2 and TRBJ2-1; D is possibly TRBD2 (5 bases). CDR3 length: 15 residues. Trimming removed 6 bases from V and 6 bases from J, with 18 bases in between. CDR1 SNHLY and CDR2 FYNNEI come from the germline V gene. The CDR3 DNA reads as TGTGCCAGCAGCAAAGAGGGAGTCCCTTCCAATGAGCAGTTCTTC. Protein: CASSKEGVPSNEQFF.

The CDR3 coding sequence is TGTGCCAGCAGCGTAGATCCTAGCGGGAGGGGGGGAGAGACCCAGTACTTC. It specifies CASSVDPSGRGGETQYF. J is TRBJ2-5 and V is TRBV9; 12 nucleotides align to TRBD2. CDR3 length: 17 residues. V lost 0 bases to trimming and J lost 4 bases; unmatched junction nucleotides: 7. Germline assignment: CDR1 SGDLS and CDR2 YYNGEE. The full variable domain, with the rest looked up from reference TRBV9 and TRBJ2-5, is DSGVTQTPKHLITATGQRVTLRCSPRSGDLSVYWYQQSLDQGLQFLIQYYNGEERAKGNILERFSAQQFPDLHSELNLSSLELGDSALYFCASSVDPSGRGGETQYFGPGTRLLVL.

A remark on this clone: The identical CDR3 is also encoded by other nucleotide sequences in the sample. The chain couples TRBV5-1 to TRBJ1-1; tentative D call: TRBD1 (6 bases). Germline V CDR1 and CDR2: SGHRS, YFSETQ. Trimming removed 3 bases from V and 1 base from J, with 10 bases in between. The CDR3 loop spans 14 amino acids. CDR3 coding DNA: TGCGCCAGCAGCTGGGGGCAGGGGAACACTGAAGCTTTCTTT. Encoded protein: CASSWGQGNTEAFF.

The V call is TRBV20-1, the J call TRBJ2-4; 11 nucleotides line up with TRBD2. Trimming took 3 bases from V and 8 from J; bases not matched to a gene: 12. The germline gives CDR1 DFQATT, CDR2 SNEGSKA (reference sequence). This CDR3 has 16 residues. The DNA of the CDR3 is TGCAGTGCTAGTGGGGGAACTAGCGGGAGTGTGGACATTCAGTACTTC. As protein: CSASGGTSGSVDIQYF.

The chain carries TRBV11-3 and TRBJ2-2; 8 nucleotides align to TRBD2. J gave up 4 bases and V 1 base, and 2 bases lay outside the gene matches. The CDR3 runs 15 residues. Germline loops: CDR1 SGHNT, CDR2 YENEEA. DNA of the CDR3: TGTGCCAGCAGCTTAGGGCTAGCGGGCACCGGGGAGCTGTTTTTT. It codes for CASSLGLAGTGELFF.

The rearrangement uses TRBV5-5 and TRBJ2-5; 9 bases fit TRBD1. The CDR3 extends over 16 amino acids. CDR1 is SGHKS and CDR2 is YYEKEE in the germline V gene (reference sequence). The V segment lost 4 bases and the J segment 6 bases; nucleotides outside the gene matches: 13. CDR3 amino acids: CASSHLDRGKRKTQYF. As DNA, the CDR3 is TGTGCCAGCAGCCACCTGGACAGGGGAAAAAGAAAGACCCAGTACTTC. Using reference TRBV5-5 and TRBJ2-5 for the parts outside the CDR3, the full variable domain is DAGVTQSPTHLIKTRGQQVTLRCSPISGHKSVSWYQQVLGQGPQFIFQYYEKEERGRGNFPDRFSARQFPNYSSELNVNALLLGDSALYLCASSHLDRGKRKTQYFGPGTRLLVL.

V gene TRBV5-5 combines with J gene TRBJ2-7; 7 bases fit TRBD2. V gave up 6 bases and J gave up 3 bases; unmatched junction bases: 12. The CDR3 sequence is 15 residues long. Per germline, CDR1 SGHKS and CDR2 YYEKEE (reference sequence). CDR3 region: CASNPPGGSYYEQYF. Written as DNA, the CDR3 is TGTGCCAGCAACCCTCCGGGCGGGAGCTACTACGAGCAGTACTTC.

This chain uses TRBV15 with TRBJ1-1; a possible D gene is TRBD1 (5 bases). CDR1 is LNHNV, CDR2 YYDKDF, per germline (reference sequence). This CDR3 comprises 12 residues. V lost 1 base to trimming and J lost 7 bases, with 7 bases between them. For the CDR3, the DNA is TGTGCCACCAGCAGAGGCAGGGATGAAGCTTTCTTT. It codes for CATSRGRDEAFF.

This sequence joins TRBV2 and TRBJ2-7, with 7 bases lining up with TRBD2. The J segment lost 6 bases and the V segment lost 4 bases, leaving 9 bases of the junction unmatched. There are 14 residues in the CDR3. CDR1 and CDR2 (germline): SNHLY, FYNNEI. This CDR3 reads CASSASGIAPEQYF. CDR3 bases: TGTGCCAGCAGTGCTAGCGGTATCGCTCCCGAGCAGTACTTC.

The chain combines TRBV19 with TRBJ1-5; 10 nucleotides match TRBD1. V dropped 6 bases and J dropped 5; count of bases not matched to a gene: 7. Germline CDR1 and CDR2: LNHDA and SQIVND (reference sequence). The CDR3 spans 15 residues. The CDR3 region has the DNA TGTGCCAGTAGCAAGGGACAGGGGAATTATCAGCCCCAGCATTTT. Protein: CASSKGQGNYQPQHF.

The rearrangement uses TRBV28 and TRBJ2-7; TRBD2 might be the D (5 bases). With 7 bases removed from V and 3 bases from J, the gap between germline ends came to 16 bases. CDR1 is MDHEN and CDR2 is SYDVKM in the germline V gene. This CDR3 is built from 14 residues. The CDR3 sequence is CASTKSGLSYEQYF. CDR3 bases: TGTGCCAGCACAAAGAGCGGTCTTAGCTACGAGCAGTACTTC.

This clone was seen a single time. The chain has TRBV30 and TRBJ2-2, with TRBD1 identical over 7 bases. Trimming removed 1 base from V and 2 bases from J; junction bases left unmatched: 4. Germline CDR1 is GTSNPN and CDR2 is SVGIG (reference sequence). This CDR3 has 15 amino acids. The CDR3 nucleotides are TGTGCCTGGAGTGAGACAGGGACCAACACCGGGGAGCTGTTTTTT. Protein product: CAWSETGTNTGELFF.

The V call is TRBV6-5, the J call TRBJ1-1; 8 nucleotides match TRBD1. Germline V lookup: CDR1 MNHEY, CDR2 SVGAGI. The CDR3 has 14 residues. V lost 3 bases, J lost 4 bases, and 4 bases stayed unmatched. CDR3 coding DNA: TGTGCCAGCAGTTATCGTCAGGGGGCCACTGAAGCTTTCTTT. It specifies CASSYRQGATEAFF.

This clone was recorded once. The chain uses TRBV5-1 and TRBJ2-1, with 11 nucleotides matching TRBD1. The CDR3 consists of 15 residues. The V segment lost 5 bases and the J segment 4 bases; nucleotides outside the gene matches: 5. Germline assignment: CDR1 SGHRS and CDR2 YFSETQ. The CDR3 reads CASRVGQGAYNEQFF. As DNA, the CDR3 is TGCGCCAGCAGAGTAGGACAGGGGGCGTACAATGAGCAGTTCTTC.

The chain uses TRBV2 and TRBJ1-4; D remains unclear. This CDR3 region has 13 residues. CDR1 and CDR2 from the germline V gene are SNHLY and FYNNEI. Trimming stripped 6 bases from V and 3 bases from J, with 8 bases between. The CDR3 bases are TGTGCCAGCAGGAGGGAGGCTAATGAAAAACTGTTTTTT. Translated: CASRREANEKLFF.

Concerning this clone: One end of the junction is discordant with germline, which a read error may explain. V usage is TRBV11-2 and J usage is TRBJ2-1; D is perhaps TRBD2 (5 bases). The germline gives CDR1 SGHAT, CDR2 FQNNGV. This CDR3 comprises 14 residues. CDR3 amino acids: CATSPGNSYNEQFF. DNA of the CDR3: TGTGCCACCAGCCCGGGGAACTCCTACAATGAGCAGTTCTTC.

The rearrangement joins TRBV6-5 to TRBJ1-2; D possibly corresponds to TRBD1 (6 bases). Trimming shortened V by 1 base and J by 2 bases, and 11 bases separated the two germline ends. Germline V gives CDR1 MNHEY, CDR2 SVGAGI. The CDR3 spans 15 residues. CDR3 loop: CASSYWTETNYGYTF. In DNA form, the CDR3 reads TGTGCCAGCAGTTACTGGACAGAGACGAACTATGGCTACACCTTC.

Of note for this clone: Other nucleotide sequences from this sample produce the same CDR3. The V gene is TRBV12-3 or TRBV12-4, the J gene TRBJ1-2; unclear D gene. The CDR3 is 11 amino acids. With 6 bases removed from V and 5 bases from J, the gap between germline ends came to 7 bases. The CDR3 spells CASSPGYGYTF. The CDR3 nucleotides are TGTGCCAGCAGCCCAGGATATGGCTACACCTTC.

This clone was detected only once. This chain links TRBV5-6 with TRBJ1-2, with 8 positions matching TRBD1. The CDR3 totals 13 residues. Germline loops: CDR1 SGHDT, CDR2 YYEEEE. J was trimmed by 6 bases and V by 0 bases; bases with no gene match: 1. This CDR3 reads CASSLEQGDGYTF. In DNA, the CDR3 is TGTGCCAGCAGCTTGGAACAGGGGGATGGCTACACCTTC.

The genes are TRBV11-2 and TRBJ1-6; D perhaps matches TRBD1 (5 bases). V was cut by 1 base and J by 2 bases, with 6 bases left in between. CDR1 and CDR2 from the germline V gene are SGHAT and FQNNGV. CDR3 size: 15 residues. CDR3: CASSLGQTYNSPLHF. The CDR3 coding sequence is TGTGCCAGCAGCTTAGGACAGACCTATAATTCACCCCTCCACTTT.

This clone was counted only a few times. The genes are TRBV7-2 and TRBJ2-3; a weak D match, TRBD1 (5 bases). Looked up from germline, CDR1 is SGHTA and CDR2 is FQGNSA. V was trimmed by 1 base and J by 8 bases, leaving 10 bases between them. The CDR3 has 13 amino acids. CDR3 amino acids: CASSLGAQGTQYF. The CDR3 DNA follows: TGTGCCAGCAGCTTAGGGGCTCAGGGTACGCAGTATTTT.

Only a few counts were recorded for this clone. The rearrangement joins TRBV6-5 to TRBJ2-7, with D uncertain. V shed 2 bases and J shed 3 bases, with 11 bases lying between them. Looked up from germline, CDR1 is MNHEY and CDR2 is SVGAGI. The CDR3 consists of 14 residues. The DNA for the CDR3 is TGTGCCAGCAGTTACGGTCTAGAAGGCTACGAGCAGTACTTC. This sequence encodes CASSYGLEGYEQYF.

The V gene is TRBV5-6, the J gene TRBJ2-5; D gene unclear. CDR1 is SGHDT, CDR2 YYEEEE, per germline. The V and J ends lost 4 bases and 2 bases respectively, with 12 bases between them. CDR3 length: 14 amino acids. CDR3 residues: CASSQTPVQETQYF. The CDR3 region has the DNA TGTGCCAGCAGCCAAACGCCAGTACAAGAGACCCAGTACTTC.

The chain carries TRBV9 and TRBJ2-7, with D possibly TRBD1 on 6 matching bases. CDR3 length equals 12 residues. V dropped 0 bases and J dropped 12 bases, with 13 bases sitting between them. CDR1 and CDR2 from the germline V gene are SGDLS and YYNGEE. CDR3 region: CASSVGQEKLYF. As DNA, the CDR3 is TGTGCCAGCAGCGTAGGACAGGAGAAGCTGTACTTC.